This TCR beta chain was obtained from a study of blood T cells in healthy people across ages. This CDR3 spans 15 amino acids. Trimming left V 5 bases short and J 4 bases short, with 16 bases between. General study points: Age brought a roughly linear fall in TCR beta diversity measured per million T cells.

Donation came from healthy Caucasian individuals in Russia who were aged about 6 to 95. Next came a second PCR, run for roughly 6 to 11 cycles, which used a sample-barcoded 5' primer along with a J-beta primer mix. One entry per CDR3 protein results from TCRdb running MiXCR on the 5' RACE reads. The table records about 1.6 million distinct CDR3 sequences, around 36% of them present only once. Worth noting for this clonotype: The antigen remains undetermined.

The sample consisted of blood. V is TRBV12-3 or TRBV12-4 and J is TRBJ2-3, with D possibly being TRBD2 (6 bases). The receptor's source is a woman in her 30s in good health. CDR3 loop: CASSPTRGGSDTQYF. The CDR3 DNA reads TGTGCCAGCAGTCCAACGCGGGGTGGCTCAGATACGCAGTATTTT.